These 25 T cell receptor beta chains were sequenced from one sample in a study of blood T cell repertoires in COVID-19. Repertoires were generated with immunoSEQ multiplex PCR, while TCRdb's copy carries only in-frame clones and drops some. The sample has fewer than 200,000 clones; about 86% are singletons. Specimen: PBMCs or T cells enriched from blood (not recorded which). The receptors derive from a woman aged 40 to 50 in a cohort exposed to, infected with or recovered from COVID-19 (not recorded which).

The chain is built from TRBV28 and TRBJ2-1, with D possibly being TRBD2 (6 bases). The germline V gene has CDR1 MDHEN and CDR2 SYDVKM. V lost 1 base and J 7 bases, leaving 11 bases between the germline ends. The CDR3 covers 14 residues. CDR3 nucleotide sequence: TGTGCCAGCAGTTTATTATTACGGGGGAATGAGCAGTTCTTC. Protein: CASSLLLRGNEQFF. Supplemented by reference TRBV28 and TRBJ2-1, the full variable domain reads DVKVTQSSRYLVKRTGEKVFLECVQDMDHENMFWYRQDPGLGLRLIYFSYDVKMKEKGDIPEGYSVSREKKERFSLILESASTNQTSMYLCASSLLLRGNEQFFGPGTRLTVL.

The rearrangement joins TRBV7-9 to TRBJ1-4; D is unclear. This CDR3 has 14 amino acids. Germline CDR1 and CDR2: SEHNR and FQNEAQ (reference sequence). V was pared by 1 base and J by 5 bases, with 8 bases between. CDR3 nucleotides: TGTGCCAGCAGCTTAGTTGGAGGGAATGAAAAACTGTTTTTT. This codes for CASSLVGGNEKLFF.

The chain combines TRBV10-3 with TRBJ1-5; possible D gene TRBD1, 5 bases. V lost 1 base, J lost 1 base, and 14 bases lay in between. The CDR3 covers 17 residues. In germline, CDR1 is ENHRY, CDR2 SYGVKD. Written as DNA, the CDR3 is TGTGCCATCAGTGAGTGGGGGGTTAGCTCGAGCAATCAGCCCCAGCATTTT. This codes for CAISEWGVSSSNQPQHF.

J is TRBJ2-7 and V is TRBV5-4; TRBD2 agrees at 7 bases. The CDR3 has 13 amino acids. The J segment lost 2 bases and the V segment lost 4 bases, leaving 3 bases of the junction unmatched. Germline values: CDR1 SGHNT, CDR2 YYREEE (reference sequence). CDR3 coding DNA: TGTGCCAGCAGCCGGGACTACCCCTACGAGCAGTACTTC. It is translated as CASSRDYPYEQYF.

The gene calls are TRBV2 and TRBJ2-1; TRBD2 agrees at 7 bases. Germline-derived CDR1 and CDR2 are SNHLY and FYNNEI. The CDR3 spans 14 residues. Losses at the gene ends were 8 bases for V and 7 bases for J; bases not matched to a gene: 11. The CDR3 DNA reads TGTGCCAGCCGGGGACTACCCCTAATGAATGAGCAGTTCTTC. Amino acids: CASRGLPLMNEQFF. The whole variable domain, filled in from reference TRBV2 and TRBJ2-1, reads EPEVTQTPSHQVTQMGQEVILRCVPISNHLYFYWYRQILGQKVEFLVSFYNNEISEKSEIFDDQFSVERPDGSNFTLKIRSTKLEDSAMYFCASRGLPLMNEQFFGPGTRLTVL.

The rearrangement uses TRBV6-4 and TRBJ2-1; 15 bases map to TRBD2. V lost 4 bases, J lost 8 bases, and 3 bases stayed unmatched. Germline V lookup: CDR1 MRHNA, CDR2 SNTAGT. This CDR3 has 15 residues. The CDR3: CASSAGLAGGYEQFF. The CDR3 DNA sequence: TGTGCCAGCAGTGCGGGACTAGCGGGGGGCTATGAGCAGTTCTTC.

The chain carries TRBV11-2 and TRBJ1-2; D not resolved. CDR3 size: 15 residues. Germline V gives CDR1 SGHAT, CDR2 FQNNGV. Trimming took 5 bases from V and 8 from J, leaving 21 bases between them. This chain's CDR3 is CASSKTRAGIGGYTF. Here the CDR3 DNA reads TGTGCCAGCAGCAAGACACGGGCGGGGATTGGAGGCTACACCTTC.

The CDR3 reads CASSQAGTGGQPQHF. The CDR3 region has the DNA TGCGCCAGCAGCCAAGCGGGGACCGGGGGTCAGCCCCAGCATTTT. This sequence joins TRBV4-1 and TRBJ1-5; possibly TRBD1 for D (5 bases). Germline CDR1 and CDR2: MGHRA and YSYEKL. CDR3 length equals 15 residues. Trimming took off 1 base at V and 6 bases at J, with 13 bases between the two ends.

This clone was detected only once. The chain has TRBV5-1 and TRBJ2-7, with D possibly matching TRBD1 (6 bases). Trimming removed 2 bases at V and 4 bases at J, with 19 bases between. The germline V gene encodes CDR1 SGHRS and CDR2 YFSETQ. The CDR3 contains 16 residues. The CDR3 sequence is CASSFGGVGVRYEQYF. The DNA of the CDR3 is TGCGCCAGCAGCTTTGGGGGCGTAGGGGTTCGGTACGAGCAGTACTTC.

As DNA, the CDR3 is TGTGCCAGCAGTCTGGGACAGGTTAATCAGCCCCAGCATTTT. This codes for CASSLGQVNQPQHF. This chain joins TRBV2 and TRBJ1-5; 8 bases are shared with TRBD1. Germline loops: CDR1 SNHLY, CDR2 FYNNEI. Germline trimming cut 5 bases from V and 4 bases from J; bases unmatched to any gene: 4. The CDR3 extends over 14 amino acids. The variable domain in full, completed from reference TRBV2 and TRBJ1-5, reads EPEVTQTPSHQVTQMGQEVILRCVPISNHLYFYWYRQILGQKVEFLVSFYNNEISEKSEIFDDQFSVERPDGSNFTLKIRSTKLEDSAMYFCASSLGQVNQPQHFGDGTRLSIL.

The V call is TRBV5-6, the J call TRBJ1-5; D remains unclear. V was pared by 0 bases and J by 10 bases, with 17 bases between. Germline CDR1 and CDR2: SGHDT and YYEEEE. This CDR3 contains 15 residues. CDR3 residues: CASSLGGREIKPQHF. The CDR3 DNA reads TGTGCCAGCAGCTTGGGGGGAAGGGAGATCAAACCCCAGCATTTT.

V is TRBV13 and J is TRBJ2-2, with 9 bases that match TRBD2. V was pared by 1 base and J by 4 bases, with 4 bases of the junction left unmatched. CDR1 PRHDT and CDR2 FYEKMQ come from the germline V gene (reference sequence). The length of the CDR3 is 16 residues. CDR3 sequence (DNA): TGTGCCAGCAGCTTAGCCCTAGCGGGGTCCACCGGGGAGCTGTTTTTT. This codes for CASSLALAGSTGELFF.

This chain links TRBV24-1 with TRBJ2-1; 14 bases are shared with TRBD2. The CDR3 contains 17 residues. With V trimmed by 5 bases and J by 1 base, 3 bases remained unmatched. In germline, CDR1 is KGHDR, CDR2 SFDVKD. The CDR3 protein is CATSGGTSGGSYNEQFF. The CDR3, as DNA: TGTGCCACCAGTGGGGGGACTAGCGGGGGATCCTACAATGAGCAGTTCTTC.

Written as DNA, the CDR3 is TGTGCCAGCAGTTTATCAGGGGGCATCAGGACTGAAGCTTTCTTT. Translated, it gives CASSLSGGIRTEAFF. The gene calls are TRBV27 and TRBJ1-1, with 7 bases fitting TRBD1. The CDR3 has 15 residues. V was pared by 0 bases and J by 5 bases, with 6 bases of the junction left unmatched. Germline loops: CDR1 MNHEY, CDR2 SMNVEV (reference sequence).

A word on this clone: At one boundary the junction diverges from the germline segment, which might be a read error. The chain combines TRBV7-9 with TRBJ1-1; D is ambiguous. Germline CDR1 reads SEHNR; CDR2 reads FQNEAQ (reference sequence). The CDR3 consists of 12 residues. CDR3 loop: CASSLALAGVDF. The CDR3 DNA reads TGTGCCAGCAGCTTAGCTCTCGCAGGTGTGGACTTT.

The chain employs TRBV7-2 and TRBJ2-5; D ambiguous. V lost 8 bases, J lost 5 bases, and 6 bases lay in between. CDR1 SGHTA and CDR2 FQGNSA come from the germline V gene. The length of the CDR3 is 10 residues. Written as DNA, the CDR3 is TGTGCCAGCGCGGTGGAGACCCAGTACTTC. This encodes CASAVETQYF.

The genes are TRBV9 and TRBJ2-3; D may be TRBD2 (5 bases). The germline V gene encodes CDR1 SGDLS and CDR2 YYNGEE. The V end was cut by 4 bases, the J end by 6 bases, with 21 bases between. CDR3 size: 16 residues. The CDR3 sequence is CASSPGGGRVGDTQYF. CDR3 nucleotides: TGTGCCAGCAGCCCAGGAGGCGGAAGAGTAGGGGATACGCAGTATTTT.

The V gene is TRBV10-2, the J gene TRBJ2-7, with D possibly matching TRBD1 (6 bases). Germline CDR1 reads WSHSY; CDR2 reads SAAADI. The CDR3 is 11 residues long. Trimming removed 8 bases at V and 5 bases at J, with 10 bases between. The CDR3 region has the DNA TGCGCCAGCGCGGACAGCAACGAGCAGTACTTC. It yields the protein CASADSNEQYF.

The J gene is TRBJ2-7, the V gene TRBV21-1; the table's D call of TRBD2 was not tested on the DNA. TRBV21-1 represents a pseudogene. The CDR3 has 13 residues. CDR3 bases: TGTGCCAGCAGCACATCTACGAACTACGAGCAGTACTTC. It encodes CASSTSTNYEQYF.

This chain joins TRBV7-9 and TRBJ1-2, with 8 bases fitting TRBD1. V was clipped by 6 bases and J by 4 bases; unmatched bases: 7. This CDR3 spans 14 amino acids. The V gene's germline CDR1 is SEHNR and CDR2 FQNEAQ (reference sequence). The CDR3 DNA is TGTGCCAGCAGTTTAACAGGGGGTGGCTATGGCTACACCTTC. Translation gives CASSLTGGGYGYTF.

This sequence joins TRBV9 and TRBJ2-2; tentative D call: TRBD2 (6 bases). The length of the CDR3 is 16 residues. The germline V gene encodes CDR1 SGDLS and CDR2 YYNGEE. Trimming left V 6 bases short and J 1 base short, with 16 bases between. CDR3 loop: CASTPSGAENTGELFF. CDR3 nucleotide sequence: TGTGCCAGCACCCCTTCGGGAGCCGAGAACACCGGGGAGCTGTTTTTT.

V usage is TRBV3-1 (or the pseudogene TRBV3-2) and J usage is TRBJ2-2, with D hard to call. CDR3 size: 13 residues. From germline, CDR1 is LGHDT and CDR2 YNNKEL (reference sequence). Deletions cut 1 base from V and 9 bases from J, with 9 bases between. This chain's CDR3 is CASSQATNRELFF. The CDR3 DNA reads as TGTGCCAGCAGCCAAGCCACAAACCGGGAGCTGTTTTTT.

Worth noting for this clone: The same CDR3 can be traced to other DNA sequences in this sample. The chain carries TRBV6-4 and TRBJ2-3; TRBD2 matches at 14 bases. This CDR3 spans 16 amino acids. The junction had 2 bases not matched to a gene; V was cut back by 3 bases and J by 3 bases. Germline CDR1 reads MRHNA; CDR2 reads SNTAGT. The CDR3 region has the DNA TGTGCCAGCAGTGAGACTAGCGGGGGGGCGACAGATACGCAGTATTTT. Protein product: CASSETSGGATDTQYF.

The CDR3 sequence is CASSQMPTGASYEQYF. In DNA form, the CDR3 reads TGCGCCAGCAGCCAAATGCCGACAGGGGCAAGCTACGAGCAGTACTTC. The rearrangement links TRBV4-1 to TRBJ2-7; TRBD1 matches 8 bases. This CDR3 comprises 16 residues. V trimming: 2 bases; J trimming: 3 bases; junction bases outside the gene matches: 9. The germline CDR1 and CDR2 sequences are MGHRA and YSYEKL.

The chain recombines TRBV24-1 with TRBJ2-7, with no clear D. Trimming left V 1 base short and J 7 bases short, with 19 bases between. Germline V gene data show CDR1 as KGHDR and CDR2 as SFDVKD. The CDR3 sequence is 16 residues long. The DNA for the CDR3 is TGTGCCACCAGTGATTTAATGAACACCTTGGCCGGGGAGCAGTACTTC. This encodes CATSDLMNTLAGEQYF.